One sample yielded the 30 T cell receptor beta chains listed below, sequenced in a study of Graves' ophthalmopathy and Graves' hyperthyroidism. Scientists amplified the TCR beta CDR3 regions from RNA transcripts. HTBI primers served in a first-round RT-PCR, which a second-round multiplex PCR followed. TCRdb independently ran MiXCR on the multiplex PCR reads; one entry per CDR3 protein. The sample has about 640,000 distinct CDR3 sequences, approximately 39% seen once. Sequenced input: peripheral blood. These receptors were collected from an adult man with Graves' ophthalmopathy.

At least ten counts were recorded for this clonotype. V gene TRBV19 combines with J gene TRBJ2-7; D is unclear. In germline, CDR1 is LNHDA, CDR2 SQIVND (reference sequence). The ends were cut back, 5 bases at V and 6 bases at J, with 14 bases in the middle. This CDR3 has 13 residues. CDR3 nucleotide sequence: TGTGCCAGTAGTCACGTCCCGGTGGGCGAGCAGTACTTC. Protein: CASSHVPVGEQYF.

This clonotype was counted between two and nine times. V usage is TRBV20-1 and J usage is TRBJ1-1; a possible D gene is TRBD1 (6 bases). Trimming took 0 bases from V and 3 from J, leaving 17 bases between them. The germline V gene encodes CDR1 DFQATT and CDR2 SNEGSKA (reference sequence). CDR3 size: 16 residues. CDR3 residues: CSARDGVGSGDTEAFF. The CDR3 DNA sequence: TGCAGTGCTAGAGATGGAGTCGGGTCAGGGGACACTGAAGCTTTCTTT.

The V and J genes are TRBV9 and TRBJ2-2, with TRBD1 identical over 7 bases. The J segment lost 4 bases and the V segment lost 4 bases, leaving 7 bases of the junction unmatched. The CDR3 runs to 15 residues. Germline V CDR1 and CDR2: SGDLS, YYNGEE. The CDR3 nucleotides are TGTGCCAGCAGCAACACACCAGGGGGCACCGGGGAGCTGTTTTTT. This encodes CASSNTPGGTGELFF.

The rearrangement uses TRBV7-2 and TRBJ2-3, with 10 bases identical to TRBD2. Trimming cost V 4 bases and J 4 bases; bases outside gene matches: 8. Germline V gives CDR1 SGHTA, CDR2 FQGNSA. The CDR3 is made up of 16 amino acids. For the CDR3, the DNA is TGTGCCAGCAGCTATTCTAGCGGGAGTCTCGCAGATACGCAGTATTTT. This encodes CASSYSSGSLADTQYF. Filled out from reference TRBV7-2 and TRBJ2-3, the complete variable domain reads GAGVSQSPSNKVTEKGKDVELRCDPISGHTALYWYRQSLGQGLEFLIYFQGNSAPDKSGLPSDRFSAERTGGSVSTLTIQRTQQEDSAVYLCASSYSSGSLADTQYFGPGTRLTVL.

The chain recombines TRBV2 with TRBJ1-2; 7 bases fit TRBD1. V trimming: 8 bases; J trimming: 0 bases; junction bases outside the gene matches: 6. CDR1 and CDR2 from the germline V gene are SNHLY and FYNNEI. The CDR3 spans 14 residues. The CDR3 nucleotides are TGTGCCAGCGCGGGACAGCTTACTAACTATGGCTACACCTTC. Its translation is CASAGQLTNYGYTF.

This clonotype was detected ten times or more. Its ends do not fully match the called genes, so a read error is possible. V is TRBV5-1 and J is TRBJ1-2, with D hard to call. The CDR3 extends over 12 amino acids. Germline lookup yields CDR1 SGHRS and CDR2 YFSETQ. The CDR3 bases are TGTGCCAGCAGTCCGGGGAACTATGGCTACACCTTC. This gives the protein CASSPGNYGYTF.

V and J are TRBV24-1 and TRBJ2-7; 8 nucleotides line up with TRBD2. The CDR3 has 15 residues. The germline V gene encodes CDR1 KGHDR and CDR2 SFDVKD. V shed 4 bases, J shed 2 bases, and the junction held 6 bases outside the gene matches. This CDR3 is CATSDQREITYEQYF. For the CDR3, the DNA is TGTGCCACCAGTGACCAGCGGGAGATTACCTACGAGCAGTACTTC.

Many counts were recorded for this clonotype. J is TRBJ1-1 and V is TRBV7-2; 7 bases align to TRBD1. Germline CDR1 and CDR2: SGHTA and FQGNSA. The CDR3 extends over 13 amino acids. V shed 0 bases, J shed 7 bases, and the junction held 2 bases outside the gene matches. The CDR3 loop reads CASSLATGIEAFF. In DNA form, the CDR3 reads TGTGCCAGCAGCTTAGCGACAGGGATTGAAGCTTTCTTT.

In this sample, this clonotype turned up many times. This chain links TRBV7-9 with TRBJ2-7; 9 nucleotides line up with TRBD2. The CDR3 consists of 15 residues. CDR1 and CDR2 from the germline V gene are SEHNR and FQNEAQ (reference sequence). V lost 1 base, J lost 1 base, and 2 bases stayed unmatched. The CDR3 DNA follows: TGTGCCAGCAGCTTAGACAGCGGGAGGTCCTACGAGCAGTACTTC. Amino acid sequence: CASSLDSGRSYEQYF.

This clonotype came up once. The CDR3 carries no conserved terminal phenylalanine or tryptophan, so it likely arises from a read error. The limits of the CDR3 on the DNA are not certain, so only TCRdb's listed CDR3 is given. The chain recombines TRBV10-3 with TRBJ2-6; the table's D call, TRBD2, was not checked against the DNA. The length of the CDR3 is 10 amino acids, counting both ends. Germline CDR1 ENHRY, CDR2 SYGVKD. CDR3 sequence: CAIRGTAANT.

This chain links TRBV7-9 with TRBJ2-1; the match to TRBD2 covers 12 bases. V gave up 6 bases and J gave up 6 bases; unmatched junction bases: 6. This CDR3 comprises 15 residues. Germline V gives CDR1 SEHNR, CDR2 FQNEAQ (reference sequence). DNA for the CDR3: TGTGCCAGCAGACAAGGACTAGCGGGAACCAATGAGCAGTTCTTC. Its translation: CASRQGLAGTNEQFF.

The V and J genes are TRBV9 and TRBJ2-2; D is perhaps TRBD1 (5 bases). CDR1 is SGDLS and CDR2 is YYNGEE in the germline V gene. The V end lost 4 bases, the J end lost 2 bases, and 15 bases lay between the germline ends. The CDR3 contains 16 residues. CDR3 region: CASSQAIDRNTGELFF. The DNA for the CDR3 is TGTGCCAGCAGCCAAGCCATCGACAGAAACACCGGGGAGCTGTTTTTT.

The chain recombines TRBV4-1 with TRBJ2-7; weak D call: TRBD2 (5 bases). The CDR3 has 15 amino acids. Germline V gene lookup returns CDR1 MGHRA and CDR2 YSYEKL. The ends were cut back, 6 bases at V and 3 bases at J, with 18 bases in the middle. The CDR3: CASRPVGRAHYEQYF. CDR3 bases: TGCGCCAGCAGACCCGTGGGGAGAGCCCACTACGAGCAGTACTTC.

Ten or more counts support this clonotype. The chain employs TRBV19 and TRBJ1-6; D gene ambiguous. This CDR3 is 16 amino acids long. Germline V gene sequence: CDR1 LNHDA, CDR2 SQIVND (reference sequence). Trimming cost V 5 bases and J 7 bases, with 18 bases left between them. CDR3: CASSSRRRTGNSPLHF. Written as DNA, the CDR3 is TGTGCCAGTAGTTCCCGACGACGGACGGGGAATTCACCCCTCCACTTT.

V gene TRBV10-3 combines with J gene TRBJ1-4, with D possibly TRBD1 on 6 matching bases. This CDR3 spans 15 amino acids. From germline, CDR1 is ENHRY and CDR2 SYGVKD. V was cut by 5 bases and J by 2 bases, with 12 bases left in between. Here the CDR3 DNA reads TGTGCCATCAGTCCACAGGGCGGCACTAATGAAAAACTGTTTTTT. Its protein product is CAISPQGGTNEKLFF.

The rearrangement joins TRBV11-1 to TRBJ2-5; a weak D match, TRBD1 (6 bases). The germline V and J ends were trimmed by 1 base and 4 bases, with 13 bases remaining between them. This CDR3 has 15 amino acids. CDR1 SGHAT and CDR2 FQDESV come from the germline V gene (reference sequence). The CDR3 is CASSLVVQGVETQYF. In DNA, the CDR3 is TGTGCCAGCAGCTTAGTGGTACAGGGTGTAGAGACCCAGTACTTC.

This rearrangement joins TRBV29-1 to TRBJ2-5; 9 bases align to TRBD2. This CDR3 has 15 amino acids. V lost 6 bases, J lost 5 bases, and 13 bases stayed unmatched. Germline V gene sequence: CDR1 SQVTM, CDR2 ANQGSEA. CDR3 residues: CSVGTESSGVETQYF. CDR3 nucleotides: TGCAGCGTGGGGACCGAATCTAGCGGGGTGGAGACCCAGTACTTC.

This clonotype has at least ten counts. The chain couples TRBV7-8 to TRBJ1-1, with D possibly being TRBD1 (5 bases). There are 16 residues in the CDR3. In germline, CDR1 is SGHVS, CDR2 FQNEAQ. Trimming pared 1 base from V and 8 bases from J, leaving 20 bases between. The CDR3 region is CASSLGSGQVAPEAFF. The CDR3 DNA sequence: TGTGCCAGCAGCTTAGGTTCAGGGCAGGTTGCTCCGGAAGCTTTCTTT.

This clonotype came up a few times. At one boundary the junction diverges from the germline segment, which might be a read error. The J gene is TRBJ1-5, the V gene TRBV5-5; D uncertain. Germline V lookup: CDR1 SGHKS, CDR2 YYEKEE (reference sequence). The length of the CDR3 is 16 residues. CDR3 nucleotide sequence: TGCGCCAGCAGCCTCTCCTGGACTCAACCGAATCAGCCCCAGCATTTT. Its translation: CASSLSWTQPNQPQHF.

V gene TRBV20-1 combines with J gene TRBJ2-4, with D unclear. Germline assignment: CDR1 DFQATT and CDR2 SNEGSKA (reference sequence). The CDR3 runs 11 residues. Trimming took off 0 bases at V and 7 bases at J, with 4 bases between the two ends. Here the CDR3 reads CSARDRNIQYF. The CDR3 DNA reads TGCAGTGCTAGAGATCGTAACATTCAGTACTTC.

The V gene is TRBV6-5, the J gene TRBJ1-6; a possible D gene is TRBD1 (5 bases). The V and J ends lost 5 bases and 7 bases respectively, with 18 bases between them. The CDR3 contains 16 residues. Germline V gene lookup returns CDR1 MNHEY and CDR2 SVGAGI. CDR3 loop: CASSPSVGLRNSPLHF. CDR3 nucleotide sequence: TGTGCCAGCAGTCCCTCAGTGGGGCTGCGGAATTCACCCCTCCACTTT.

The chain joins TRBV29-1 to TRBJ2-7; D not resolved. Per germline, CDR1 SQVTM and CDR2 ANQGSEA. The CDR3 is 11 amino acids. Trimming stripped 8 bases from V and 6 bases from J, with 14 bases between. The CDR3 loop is CSFNPTPEQYF. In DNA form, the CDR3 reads TGCAGCTTTAATCCGACCCCCGAGCAGTACTTC.

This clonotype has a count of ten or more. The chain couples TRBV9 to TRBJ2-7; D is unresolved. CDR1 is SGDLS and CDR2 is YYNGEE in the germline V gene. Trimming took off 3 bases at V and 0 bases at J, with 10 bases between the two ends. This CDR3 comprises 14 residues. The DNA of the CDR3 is TGTGCCAGCAGCGGACACGAGAGCTCCTACGAGCAGTACTTC. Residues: CASSGHESSYEQYF.

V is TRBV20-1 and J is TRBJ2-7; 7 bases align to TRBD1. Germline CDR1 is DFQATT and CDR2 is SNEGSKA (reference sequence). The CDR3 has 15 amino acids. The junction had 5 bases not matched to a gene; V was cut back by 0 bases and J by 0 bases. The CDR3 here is CSARDDRETSYEQYF. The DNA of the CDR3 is TGCAGTGCTAGAGATGACAGGGAGACCTCCTACGAGCAGTACTTC.

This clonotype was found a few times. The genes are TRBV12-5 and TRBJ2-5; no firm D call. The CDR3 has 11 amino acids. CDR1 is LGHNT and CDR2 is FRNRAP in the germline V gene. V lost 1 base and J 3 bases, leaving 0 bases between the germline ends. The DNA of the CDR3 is TGTGCTAGTGGTTTGGAAGAGACCCAGTACTTC. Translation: CASGLEETQYF.

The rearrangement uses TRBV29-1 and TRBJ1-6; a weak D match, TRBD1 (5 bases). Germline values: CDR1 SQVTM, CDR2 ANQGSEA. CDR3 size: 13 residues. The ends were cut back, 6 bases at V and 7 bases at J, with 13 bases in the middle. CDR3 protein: CSVRGTENSPLHF. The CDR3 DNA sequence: TGCAGCGTCCGCGGGACGGAAAATTCACCCCTCCACTTT.

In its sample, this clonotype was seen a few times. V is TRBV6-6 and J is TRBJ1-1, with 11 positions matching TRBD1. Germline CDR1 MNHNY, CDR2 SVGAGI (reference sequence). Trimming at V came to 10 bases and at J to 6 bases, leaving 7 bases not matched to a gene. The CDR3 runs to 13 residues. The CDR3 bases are TGTGCCACTTGGGACAGGGGGAGCGCTGAAGCTTTCTTT. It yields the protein CATWDRGSAEAFF.

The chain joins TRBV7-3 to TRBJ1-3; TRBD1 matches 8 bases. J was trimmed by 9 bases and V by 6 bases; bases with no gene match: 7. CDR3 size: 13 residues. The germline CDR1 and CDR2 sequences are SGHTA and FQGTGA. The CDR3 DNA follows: TGTGCCAGCAGATCGGACAGGGCGAGCACCATATATTTT. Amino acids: CASRSDRASTIYF.

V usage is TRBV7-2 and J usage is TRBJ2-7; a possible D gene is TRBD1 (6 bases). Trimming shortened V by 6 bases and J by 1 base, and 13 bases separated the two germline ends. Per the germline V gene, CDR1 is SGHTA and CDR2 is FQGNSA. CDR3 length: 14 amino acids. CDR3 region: CASRKTGDSYEQYF. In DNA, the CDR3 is TGTGCCAGCAGGAAGACAGGCGATTCCTACGAGCAGTACTTC.

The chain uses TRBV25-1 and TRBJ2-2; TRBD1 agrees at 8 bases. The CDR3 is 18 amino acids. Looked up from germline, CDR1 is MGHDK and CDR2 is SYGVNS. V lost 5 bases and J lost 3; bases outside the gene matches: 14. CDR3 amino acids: CASSYNTLGTGDTGELFF. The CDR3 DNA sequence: TGTGCCAGCAGTTACAACACCCTGGGGACAGGAGACACCGGGGAGCTGTTTTTT.